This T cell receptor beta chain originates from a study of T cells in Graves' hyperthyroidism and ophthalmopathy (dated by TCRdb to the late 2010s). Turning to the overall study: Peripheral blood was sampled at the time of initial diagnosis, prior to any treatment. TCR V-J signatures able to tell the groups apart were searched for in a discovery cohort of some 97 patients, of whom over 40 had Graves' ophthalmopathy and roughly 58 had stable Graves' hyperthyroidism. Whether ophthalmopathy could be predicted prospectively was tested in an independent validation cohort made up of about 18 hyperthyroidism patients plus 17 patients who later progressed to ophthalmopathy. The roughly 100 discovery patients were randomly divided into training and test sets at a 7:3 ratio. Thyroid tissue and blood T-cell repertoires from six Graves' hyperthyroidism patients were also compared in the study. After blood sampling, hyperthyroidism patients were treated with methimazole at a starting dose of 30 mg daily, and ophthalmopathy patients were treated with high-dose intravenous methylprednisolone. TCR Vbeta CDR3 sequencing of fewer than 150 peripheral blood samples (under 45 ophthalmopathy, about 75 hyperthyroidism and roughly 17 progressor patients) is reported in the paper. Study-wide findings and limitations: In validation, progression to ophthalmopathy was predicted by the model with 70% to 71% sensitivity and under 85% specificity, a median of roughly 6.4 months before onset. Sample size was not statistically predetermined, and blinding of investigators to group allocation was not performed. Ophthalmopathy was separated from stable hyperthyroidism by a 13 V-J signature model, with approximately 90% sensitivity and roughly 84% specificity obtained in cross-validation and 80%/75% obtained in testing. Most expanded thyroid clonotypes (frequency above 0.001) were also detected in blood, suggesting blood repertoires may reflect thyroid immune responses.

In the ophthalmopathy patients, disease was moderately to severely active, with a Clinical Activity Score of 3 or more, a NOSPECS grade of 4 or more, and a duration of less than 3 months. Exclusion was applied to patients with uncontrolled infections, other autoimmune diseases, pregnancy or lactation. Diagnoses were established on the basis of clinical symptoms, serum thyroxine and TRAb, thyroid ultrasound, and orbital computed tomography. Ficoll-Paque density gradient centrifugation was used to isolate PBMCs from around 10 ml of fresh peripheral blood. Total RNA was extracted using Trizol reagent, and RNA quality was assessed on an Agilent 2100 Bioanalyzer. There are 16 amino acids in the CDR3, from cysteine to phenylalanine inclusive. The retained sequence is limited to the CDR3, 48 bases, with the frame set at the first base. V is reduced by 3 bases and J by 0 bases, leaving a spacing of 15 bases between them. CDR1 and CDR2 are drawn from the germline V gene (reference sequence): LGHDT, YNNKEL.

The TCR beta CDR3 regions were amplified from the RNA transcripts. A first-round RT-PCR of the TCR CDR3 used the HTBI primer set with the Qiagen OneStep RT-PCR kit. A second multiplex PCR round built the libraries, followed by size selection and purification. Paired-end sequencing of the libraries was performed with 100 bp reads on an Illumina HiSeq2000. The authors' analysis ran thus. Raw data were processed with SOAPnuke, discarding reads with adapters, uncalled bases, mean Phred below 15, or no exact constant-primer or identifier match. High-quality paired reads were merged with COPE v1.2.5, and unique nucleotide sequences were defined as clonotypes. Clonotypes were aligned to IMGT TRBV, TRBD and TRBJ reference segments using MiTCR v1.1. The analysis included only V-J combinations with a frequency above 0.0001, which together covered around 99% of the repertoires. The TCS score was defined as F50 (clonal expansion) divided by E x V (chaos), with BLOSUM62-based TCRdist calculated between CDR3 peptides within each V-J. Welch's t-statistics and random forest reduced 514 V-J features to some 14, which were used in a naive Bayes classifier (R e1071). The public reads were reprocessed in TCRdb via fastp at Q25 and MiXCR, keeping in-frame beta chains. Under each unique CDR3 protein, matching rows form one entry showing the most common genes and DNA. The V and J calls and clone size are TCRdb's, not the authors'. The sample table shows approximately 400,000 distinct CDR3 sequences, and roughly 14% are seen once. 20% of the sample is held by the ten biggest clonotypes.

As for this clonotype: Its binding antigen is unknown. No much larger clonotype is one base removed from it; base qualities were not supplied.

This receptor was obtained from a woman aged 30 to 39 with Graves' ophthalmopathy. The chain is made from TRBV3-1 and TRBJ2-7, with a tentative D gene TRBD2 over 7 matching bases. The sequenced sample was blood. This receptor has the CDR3 CASSQWGRGSSYEQYF. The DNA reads TGTGCCAGCAGCCAGTGGGGGCGGGGGAGCTCCTACGAGCAGTACTTC.